This T cell receptor (beta chain) was observed in a study of technical replicates of blood from a few donors (dated by TCRdb to 2017 to 2019). For CDR1 and CDR2, the germline V gene (reference sequence) lists MNHEY and SMNVEV. Relative to germline, V is 5 bases shorter and J is 2 bases shorter, with 12 bases between their ends. The CDR3 contains 14 residues, cysteine and phenylalanine counted. Just the 42-base CDR3 DNA is kept, in frame starting at base 1. Comments on this clone: Its antigen is not yet known. Per-nucleotide qualities are absent, and no much larger clonotype sits a single base away.

Library prep was done by the immunoSEQ multiplex PCR assay. Here the immuneACCESS table is served through TCRdb, limited to in-frame sequences with V and J called. Missing clones are a known gap in these copies; in checked studies unresolved V genes cover under half, and the rest lacks a known reason. The sample profile shows 70,000 to 85,000 clones; less than 97% of them were found once. About 0.25% of the sample goes to the ten largest clones. The specimen sequenced was T cells isolated from PBMCs. The receptor comes from a human donor in good health. In this chain, TRBV27 is recombined with TRBJ2-5; the D gene is unclear. The sequence in DNA is TGTGCCAGCAGTACTCATAAGCTACAAGAGACCCAGTACTTC. Its coded protein is CASSTHKLQETQYF.